Following are 5 T cell receptor beta chains from one sample sequenced in a study of T cell changes during pregnancy in multiple sclerosis. Some clones are missing from TCRdb's copy, which holds only in-frame ones; the method was immunoSEQ multiplex PCR. Of 35,000 to 45,000 clones detected, 75% to 90% appear once; the ten largest clones hold roughly 4.5%. The specimen comprised peripheral blood, sampled in the second trimester of pregnancy. The receptors were gathered from a female donor in good health, enrolled as a control in a pregnancy study.

The rearrangement uses TRBV7-2 and TRBJ2-7; 7 nucleotides match TRBD1. Per germline, CDR1 SGHTA and CDR2 FQGNSA. The CDR3 consists of 14 residues. V gave up 2 bases and J gave up 6 bases; unmatched junction bases: 7. For the CDR3, the DNA is TGTGCCAGCAGCTTAATCCCCCCAGGGGGCGAGCAGTACTTC. The encoded protein is CASSLIPPGGEQYF.

V usage is TRBV7-8 and J usage is TRBJ2-5, with 10 bases lining up with TRBD1. Trimming cost V 5 bases and J 5 bases; bases outside gene matches: 8. Germline V CDR1 and CDR2: SGHVS, FQNEAQ. The CDR3 has 15 amino acids. The CDR3, as DNA: TGTGCCAGCAGCCCCGGGACAGGGGAGTACGAGACCCAGTACTTC. Its protein product is CASSPGTGEYETQYF.

This chain's CDR3 is CASSQGWTDMGYTF. The CDR3 DNA reads as TGCGCCAGCAGCCAAGGGTGGACAGACATGGGCTACACCTTC. The chain is built from TRBV4-1 and TRBJ1-2, with D possibly being TRBD1 (6 bases). This CDR3 has 14 amino acids. V lost 1 base and J lost 8, with 14 bases in between. Germline V gene lookup returns CDR1 MGHRA and CDR2 YSYEKL.

The J gene is TRBJ2-5, the V gene TRBV11-3, with 7 nucleotides matching TRBD1. The CDR3 length is 15 residues. Germline CDR1 and CDR2: SGHNT and YENEEA. Trimming cost V 1 base and J 0 bases; bases outside gene matches: 2. Here the CDR3 DNA reads TGTGCCAGCAGCTTAGCACAGGGGTACCAAGAGACCCAGTACTTC. Translating it yields CASSLAQGYQETQYF.

This sequence joins TRBV27 and TRBJ1-1; D may be TRBD1 (6 bases). Germline V gene lookup returns CDR1 MNHEY and CDR2 SMNVEV (reference sequence). CDR3 size: 16 residues. Trimming took 5 bases from V and 0 from J, leaving 16 bases between them. CDR3 residues: CASSPSGHLVNTEAFF. CDR3 bases: TGTGCCAGCAGTCCCTCGGGACATCTGGTGAACACTGAAGCTTTCTTT.